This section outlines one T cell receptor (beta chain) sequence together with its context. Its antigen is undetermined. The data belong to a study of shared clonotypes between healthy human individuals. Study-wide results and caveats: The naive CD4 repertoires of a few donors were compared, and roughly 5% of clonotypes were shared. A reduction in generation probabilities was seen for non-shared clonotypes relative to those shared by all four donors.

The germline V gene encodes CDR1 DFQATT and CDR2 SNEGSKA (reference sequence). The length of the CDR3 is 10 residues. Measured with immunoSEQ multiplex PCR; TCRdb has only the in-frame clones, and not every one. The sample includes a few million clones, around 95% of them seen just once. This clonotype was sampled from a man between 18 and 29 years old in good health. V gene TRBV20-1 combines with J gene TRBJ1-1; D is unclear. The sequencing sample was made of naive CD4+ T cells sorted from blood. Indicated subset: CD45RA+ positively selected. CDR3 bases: TGCAGCCCAAGGAACACTGAAGCTTTCTTT. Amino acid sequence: CSPRNTEAFF.